Sequencing of this TCR beta chain was carried out in a study of T cell clusters in autoimmune cytopenias. For the study at large: Per sample, median TRB depth was approximately 52,000 reads, yielding a median roughly 2,400 distinct clonotypes.

TRB rearrangements were amplified by touch-down multiplex PCR with mixed TRB-A/B primers. Reprocessing the multiplex PCR reads, TCRdb reports a single entry for every CDR3 protein and omits DNA. The table for this sample gives roughly 8,000 distinct CDR3 sequences. This CDR3 contains 12 residues. The V gene's germline CDR1 is DFQATT and CDR2 SNEGSKA (reference sequence). TRB was amplified from 250 ng of peripheral blood genomic DNA per sample. This sample was also put to use in a study of T cell repertoires in aging, cancer and after chemotherapy. Per that study: Pre- and post-chemotherapy samples were paired from chronic lymphocytic leukemia patients treated with fludarabine- or bendamustine-based regimens.

The receptor's source is a human donor with an autoimmune cytopenia or autoimmune hepatitis (not recorded which). What was sequenced was peripheral blood. The V and J genes are TRBV20-1 and TRBJ1-2; with no DNA, the TCRdb D assignment of TRBD1 cannot be verified. CDR3: CSAYRGNYGYTF.